This T cell receptor (beta chain) appears in the sequencing data of a study of T cell responses to AZD1222 COVID-19 vaccine. Overall study findings and caveats: Only a handful of people who got AZD1222 tested seropositive at baseline. Variant regions that are unmutated are reportedly the target of nearly half of spike-specific TCRs. White British donors predominated, females outnumbered males, and clonal diversity was possibly underestimated. Spike as a whole was targeted by vaccine-associated CD4 TCRs, dominant at 160-218 and 743-854.

Produced via immunoSEQ multiplex PCR; TCRdb's table is partial and in-frame only. Of roughly 130,000 clones listed, 88% were seen once; the top ten hold 7.5% to 8%. Trimming cost V 2 bases and J 3 bases, with 11 bases left between them. CDR3 size: 14 residues. Germline V gene sequence: CDR1 SGHNT, CDR2 YYREEE (reference sequence). About this clone: Its antigen is undetermined.

This chain joins TRBV5-4 and TRBJ1-2; D unclear. The source was peripheral blood, collected on day 0 of AZD1222 vaccination. This clonotype was obtained from an adult in good health. CDR3 protein: CASSLPGLDYGYTF. In DNA, the CDR3 is TGTGCCAGCAGCTTACCGGGTCTTGACTATGGCTACACCTTC.